The sample holds many counts of the clone carrying this T cell receptor beta chain. Using its own MiXCR run on the 5' RACE reads, TCRdb lists one record per CDR3 protein. The sample gives roughly 45,000 distinct CDR3 sequences, 25% to 35% of which show up once; under 5% is in the top ten. This CDR3 region has 15 residues. V lost 3 bases and J lost 1, with 9 bases in between. Germline CDR1 LGHDT, CDR2 YNNKEL (reference sequence). The chain joins TRBV3-1 to TRBJ2-2, with D uncertain. The origin of this receptor is a female donor with breast cancer. The specimen sequenced was tumor-infiltrating memory CD4+ T cells sorted from the breast tumor. Subset here: memory CD4+ T cells, CD4+CD45RO+CD25-. CDR3 nucleotide sequence: TGTGCCAGCAGCCATTGGCGGCAGAACACCGGGGAGCTGTTTTTT. It codes for CASSHWRQNTGELFF.